A selection of T cell receptor beta chains follows, all from one sample in a study of CD4 T cells in relation to SARS-CoV-2 and coronaviruses. No antigen has been identified for these receptors. Sequencing used immunoSEQ multiplex PCR; TCRdb keeps in-frame clones, though not all of them. The sample lists about 26,000 clones, roughly 70% occurring once. Specimen: CD4+ T cells from PBMCs, cultured in vitro. The source of these receptors is a human donor in good health. The CDR3 runs from the conserved cysteine through the conserved F or W. Each record gives: clone size, J gene, V gene, D gene, CDR3 protein, CDR3 DNA. A D gene is named only where the DNA matches it firmly. The size of a clone is reported for some rows only, either as once, few or many, or as a class for expanded clones.

. TRBJ2-3 TRBV5-1 . CASSGEGTPPTDTQYF TGCGCCAGCAGCGGGGAAGGGACGCCTCCCACAGATACGCAGTATTTT
. TRBJ1-4 TRBV30 . CAWSSGLQATGFF TGTGCCTGGAGTTCTGGACTCCAAGCCACAGGTTTTTTT
. TRBJ2-4 TRBV7-2 . CASSLAGRGSGIQYF TGTGCCAGCAGCTTAGCGGGTCGGGGGTCGGGCATTCAGTACTTC
. TRBJ1-6 TRBV28 . CASRPVGPPLHF TGTGCCAGCAGGCCAGTAGGGCCCCCCCTCCACTTT
. TRBJ1-1 TRBV19 . CASSNVLDPSMNTEAFF TGTGCCAGTAGTAATGTATTGGACCCTTCTATGAACACTGAAGCTTTCTTT
. TRBJ2-3 TRBV3-1/TRBV3-2 . CASSPTRAGADTQYF TGTGCCAGCAGCCCGACTCGAGCGGGTGCAGATACGCAGTATTTT
. TRBJ2-3 TRBV6-5 . CASEEVGAQYF TGTGCCAGCGAAGAGGTAGGGGCGCAGTATTTT
. TRBJ2-5 TRBV9 . CASSVGPPTETQYF TGTGCCAGCAGCGTAGGCCCCCCGACGGAGACCCAGTACTTC
. TRBJ1-1 TRBV19 . CASSIHTLGAEAFF TGTGCCAGTAGTATACATACCTTGGGCGCTGAAGCTTTCTTT
few TRBJ1-1 TRBV4-3 . CASSQAEGLNTEAFF TGCGCCAGCAGCCAAGCGGAGGGGTTGAACACTGAAGCTTTCTTT
few TRBJ2-1 TRBV7-2 TRBD2 CASRSVGGGWDEQFF TGTGCCAGCCGTTCCGTGGGGGGAGGGTGGGATGAGCAGTTCTTC
. TRBJ1-1 TRBV29-1 . CSVARGGTEAFF TGCAGCGTAGCCAGGGGAGGTACTGAAGCTTTCTTT
few TRBJ2-5 TRBV7-2 . CASSPFGETQYF TGTGCCAGCAGCCCCTTCGGGGAGACCCAGTACTTC
. TRBJ2-1 TRBV27 TRBD1 CASSFRITGATRNEQFF TGTGCCAGCAGTTTTCGTATTACAGGGGCTACTCGCAATGAGCAGTTCTTC
. TRBJ2-1 TRBV18 . CASSRPGPLYNEQFF TGTGCCAGCTCACGACCGGGACCCCTCTACAATGAGCAGTTCTTC
once TRBJ2-2 TRBV10-3 . CAISGGGRARAGELFF TGTGCCATCAGTGGAGGAGGCAGGGCGAGGGCCGGGGAGCTGTTTTTT
. TRBJ2-7 TRBV19 . CASSMTGEQYF TGTGCCAGTAGTATGACAGGCGAGCAGTACTTC
few TRBJ1-5 TRBV7-9 . CASSSYGGAGYNQPQHF TGTGCCAGCAGCTCATACGGGGGGGCAGGCTACAATCAGCCCCAGCATTTT
few TRBJ2-7 TRBV19 TRBD1 CASRGQGSGEQYF TGTGCCAGTAGGGGACAGGGGTCTGGAGAGCAGTACTTC
. TRBJ2-5 TRBV5-6 TRBD1 CASSSSGGLWTQYF TGTGCCAGCAGCTCCTCAGGGGGCTTATGGACCCAGTACTTC
. TRBJ1-2 TRBV5-1 . CASSWGGGDYGYTF TGCGCCAGCAGCTGGGGAGGAGGCGACTATGGCTACACCTTC
. TRBJ1-2 TRBV6-5 . CASRGRGGYTF TGTGCCAGCAGGGGGCGGGGTGGCTACACCTTC
few TRBJ1-1 TRBV7-9 . CASGSGGKVFF TGTGCCAGCGGAAGTGGAGGGAAGGTTTTCTTT
. TRBJ2-1 TRBV5-1 TRBD2 CASSLNRLAGNNEQFF TGCGCCAGCAGCTTAAACAGACTAGCGGGAAACAATGAGCAGTTCTTC
. TRBJ2-1 TRBV6-5 TRBD2 CASKSSGGAGNEQFF TGTGCCAGCAAGTCTAGCGGGGGGGCAGGAAATGAGCAGTTCTTC